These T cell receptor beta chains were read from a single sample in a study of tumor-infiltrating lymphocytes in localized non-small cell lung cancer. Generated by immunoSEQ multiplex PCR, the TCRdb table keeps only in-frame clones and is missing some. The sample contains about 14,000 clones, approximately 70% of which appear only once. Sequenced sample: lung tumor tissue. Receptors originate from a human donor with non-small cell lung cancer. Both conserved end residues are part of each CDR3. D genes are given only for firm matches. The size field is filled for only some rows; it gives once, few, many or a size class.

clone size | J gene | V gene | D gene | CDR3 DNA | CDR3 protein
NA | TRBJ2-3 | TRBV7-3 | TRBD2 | TGTGCCAGCAGCTTAGGGGGTCTAGCGGGAGATAGCACAGATACGCAGTATTTT | CASSLGGLAGDSTDTQYF
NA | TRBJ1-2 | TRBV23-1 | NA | TGCGCCAGCAGTCAATCGGCGACTAGAGGCTACACCTTC | CASSQSATRGYTF
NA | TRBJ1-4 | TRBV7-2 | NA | TGTGCCAGCAGCCGTGTTCCCTATAATGAAAAACTGTTTTTT | CASSRVPYNEKLFF
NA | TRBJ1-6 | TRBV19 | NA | TGTGCCAGTAGTATAAGGCCGAGGGATAATTCACCCCTCCACTTT | CASSIRPRDNSPLHF
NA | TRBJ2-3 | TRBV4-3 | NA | TGCGCCAGCAGCCAAGATCCCCGAACTAGTGTCGGCACAGATACGCAGTATTTT | CASSQDPRTSVGTDTQYF
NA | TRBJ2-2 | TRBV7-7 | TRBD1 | TGTGCTAGCAGCCTGGACAGGGCGGCCGGGGAGCTGTTTTTT | CASSLDRAAGELFF
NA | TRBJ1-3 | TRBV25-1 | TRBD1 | TGTGCCAGTGACAGGGGTAACACCATATATTTT | CASDRGNTIYF
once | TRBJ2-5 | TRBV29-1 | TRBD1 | TGCAGCGGCGGGACAGGGGGCGCGGGGACCCAGTACTTC | CSGGTGGAGTQYF
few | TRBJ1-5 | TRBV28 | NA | TGTGCCAGCAGTCGGGGGGTTAGCAATCAGCCCCAGCATTTT | CASSRGVSNQPQHF
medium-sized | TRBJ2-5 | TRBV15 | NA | TGTGCCACCACCCTCGGGGGTGTCCTCCAGGAGACCCAGTACTTC | CATTLGGVLQETQYF
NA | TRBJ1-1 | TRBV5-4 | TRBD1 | TGTGCCAGCAGCGAGACAGGGGGGAACACTGAAGCTTTCTTT | CASSETGGNTEAFF
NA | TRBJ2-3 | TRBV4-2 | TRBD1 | TGTGCCAGCAGCGAAGTGGACGGGACAGGTCCACAAGGTACGCAGTATTTT | CASSEVDGTGPQGTQYF
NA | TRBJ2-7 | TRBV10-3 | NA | TGTGCCATCAGTGAAACACAGGGATTGGACGAGCAGTACTTC | CAISETQGLDEQYF
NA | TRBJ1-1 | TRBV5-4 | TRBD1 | TGTGCCAGCAGCTTGGCTACAGGGGTAAGGACTGAAGCTTTCTTT | CASSLATGVRTEAFF
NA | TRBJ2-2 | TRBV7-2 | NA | TGTGCCAGCAGCTCCCGTCGTGGGGGAACCGGGGAGCTGTTTTTT | CASSSRRGGTGELFF
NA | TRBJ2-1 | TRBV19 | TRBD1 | TGTGACCCGTGGGAACAGGGGACCCAGTTCTTC | CDPWEQGTQFF
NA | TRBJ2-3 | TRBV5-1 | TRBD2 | TGCGCCAGCAGCGGCGGGGGGGCCACAGATACGCAGTATTTT | CASSGGGATDTQYF
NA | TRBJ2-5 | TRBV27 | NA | TGTGCCAGCAGACTTCAGGGTGGGGGAGAGACCCAGTACTTC | CASRLQGGGETQYF
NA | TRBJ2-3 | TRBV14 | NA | TGTGCCAGCAGCCCTAGGACTAGCACAGATACGCAGTATTTT | CASSPRTSTDTQYF
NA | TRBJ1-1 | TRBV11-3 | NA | TGTGCCAGCAGACGGACAGCGAACACTGAAGCTTTCTTT | CASRRTANTEAFF
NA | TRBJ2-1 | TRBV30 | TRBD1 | TGTGCCTGGAGCGGGGACAGATACAATGAGCAGTTCTTC | CAWSGDRYNEQFF
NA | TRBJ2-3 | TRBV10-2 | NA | TGCGCCAGCAGTGAGTGGGTTGGGGATACGCAGTATTTT | CASSEWVGDTQYF
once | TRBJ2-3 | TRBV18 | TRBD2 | TGTGCCAGCTCCCCCCGCGGGGGGGCTGAAGATACGCAGTATTTT | CASSPRGGAEDTQYF
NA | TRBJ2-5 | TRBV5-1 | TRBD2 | TGCGCCAGCAGCTTGGCCCCTAGCGGGGGTGGGGAGACCCAGTACTTC | CASSLAPSGGGETQYF
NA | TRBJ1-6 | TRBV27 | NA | TGTGCCAGCAGTTTTCGGTCACTGAGCTCCTATAATTCACCCCTCCACTTT | CASSFRSLSSYNSPLHF
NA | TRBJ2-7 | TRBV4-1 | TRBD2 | TGCGCCAGCAGCCAACAACTAGCGGGGGGATTCTCCTACGAGCAGTACTTC | CASSQQLAGGFSYEQYF
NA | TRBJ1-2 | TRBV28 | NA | TGTGCCAGCAGTTTAACAGGCCTTCTCGGGGGCTACACCTTC | CASSLTGLLGGYTF
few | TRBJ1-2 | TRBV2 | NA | TGTGCCAGCAGTGAATCAGTTGGCTACACCTTC | CASSESVGYTF